One and the same sample provided the 9 T cell receptor beta chains below, sequenced in a study of blood T cell repertoires in COVID-19. Clones were read by immunoSEQ multiplex PCR, and TCRdb kept only the in-frame ones, dropping some. The sample yields 260,000 or so clones, about four fifths seen once. The sample consisted of PBMCs or T cells enriched from blood (not recorded which). These receptors were obtained from a woman between 40 and 55 years old who had been exposed to COVID-19.

The chain links TRBV4-1 to TRBJ1-1; 9 positions agree with TRBD1. The germline V gene encodes CDR1 MGHRA and CDR2 YSYEKL. V lost 0 bases, J lost 1 base, and 9 bases stayed unmatched. CDR3 length: 18 amino acids. CDR3 coding DNA: TGCGCCAGCAGCCAAGATCGCGGGGACAGGGCGAAGAACACTGAAGCTTTCTTT. Protein: CASSQDRGDRAKNTEAFF.

This clone showed up just a few times. The rearrangement uses TRBV7-3 and TRBJ1-2; the match to TRBD1 covers 9 bases. Unmatched junction bases numbered 14, after V lost 5 bases and J lost 4 bases. This CDR3 has 17 amino acids. Germline V gene sequence: CDR1 SGHTA, CDR2 FQGTGA. The CDR3 region is CASSPKGGTGLGYGYTF. The CDR3 DNA is TGTGCCAGCAGCCCTAAGGGGGGGACAGGGTTAGGCTATGGCTACACCTTC.

The V and J genes are TRBV29-1 and TRBJ1-1; maybe TRBD1 (5 bases). CDR1 is SQVTM, CDR2 ANQGSEA, per germline. The V end was cut by 7 bases, the J end by 4 bases, with 13 bases between. The CDR3 extends over 12 amino acids. The CDR3 here is CSAPGLGTEAFF. CDR3 sequence (DNA): TGCAGCGCCCCAGGGTTGGGCACTGAAGCTTTCTTT. Supplemented by reference TRBV29-1 and TRBJ1-1, the full variable domain reads SAVISQKPSRDICQRGTSLTIQCQVDSQVTMMFWYRQQPGQSLTLIATANQGSEATYESGFVIDKFPISRPNLTFSTLTVSNMSPEDSSIYLCSAPGLGTEAFFGQGTRLTVV.

This sequence joins TRBV29-1 and TRBJ2-5; TRBD1 is a possible D gene (5 bases). Germline loops: CDR1 SQVTM, CDR2 ANQGSEA. The CDR3 is 13 residues long. V lost 5 bases and J 5 bases, leaving 15 bases between the germline ends. For the CDR3, the DNA is TGCAGCGTTCAGGGTAGGGTCTGGGAGACCCAGTACTTC. This codes for CSVQGRVWETQYF.

A single count supports this clone. The chain has TRBV24-1 and TRBJ2-3; tentatively, D is TRBD2 (6 bases). This CDR3 has 12 amino acids. Germline V gene data show CDR1 as KGHDR and CDR2 as SFDVKD. V was pared by 9 bases and J by 3 bases, with 9 bases between. The CDR3 nucleotides are TGTGCCACCGGGGACTCAACAGATACGCAGTATTTT. It codes for CATGDSTDTQYF.

This chain links TRBV28 with TRBJ2-7; 7 nucleotides agree with TRBD1. The CDR3 loop spans 14 amino acids. J was trimmed by 2 bases and V by 7 bases; bases with no gene match: 8. The germline V gene encodes CDR1 MDHEN and CDR2 SYDVKM. The CDR3 nucleotides are TGTGCCAGCACCCCCGTGGGACAGACCTACGAGCAGTACTTC. Translated: CASTPVGQTYEQYF. The variable domain in full, completed from reference TRBV28 and TRBJ2-7, reads DVKVTQSSRYLVKRTGEKVFLECVQDMDHENMFWYRQDPGLGLRLIYFSYDVKMKEKGDIPEGYSVSREKKERFSLILESASTNQTSMYLCASTPVGQTYEQYFGPGTRLTVT.

The chain recombines TRBV7-6 with TRBJ1-1; D uncertain. V gave up 0 bases and J gave up 6 bases, with 8 bases separating them. CDR3 length: 13 amino acids. Germline V gives CDR1 SGHVS, CDR2 FNYEAQ. The CDR3 sequence: CASSLALRAEAFF. The CDR3 bases are TGTGCCAGCAGCTTAGCGTTACGGGCTGAAGCTTTCTTT. The full variable domain, its missing parts supplied by reference TRBV7-6 and TRBJ1-1, is GAGVSQSPRYKVTKRGQDVALRCDPISGHVSLYWYRQALGQGPEFLTYFNYEAQQDKSGLPNDRFSAERPEGSISTLTIQRTEQRDSAMYRCASSLALRAEAFFGQGTRLTVV.

This clone is medium-sized within its sample. This sample includes further DNA sequences coding for the same CDR3. In nucleotides, the CDR3 is TGTGCCAGCAGCCCAGGTCCGAGTAACTATGGCTACACCTTC. Protein sequence: CASSPGPSNYGYTF. The chain recombines TRBV7-9 with TRBJ1-2; D call uncertain. Trimming took off 5 bases at V and 1 base at J, with 11 bases between the two ends. The germline CDR1 and CDR2 sequences are SEHNR and FQNEAQ (reference sequence). The CDR3 is 14 residues long.

This chain connects TRBV4-3 to TRBJ1-2; TRBD1 matches 7 bases. Germline assignment: CDR1 LGHNA and CDR2 YSLEER. This CDR3 contains 16 residues. The V segment lost 0 bases and the J segment 3 bases; nucleotides outside the gene matches: 7. CDR3 region: CASSQERTGAYYGYTF. CDR3 nucleotide sequence: TGCGCCAGCAGCCAAGAACGAACAGGGGCTTACTATGGCTACACCTTC.